The 23 T cell receptor beta chains below come from one sample, sequenced in a study of T cell repertoires in cytomegalovirus infection. What these receptors recognize is not known. TCRdb re-derived calls from the reads in MiXCR, one entry per CDR3 protein. The profile shows some 920,000 distinct CDR3 sequences, roughly 30% of them singletons. Here the sequenced sample was cultured CD8+ T cells from PBMCs, taken from culture after CMV antigen stimulation. The receptors come from a human donor in good health (CMV status not recorded). Some clones in this sample may be carry-over from other donors' samples.

A few counts support this clonotype. This chain links TRBV4-2 with TRBJ2-5, with a possible D match to TRBD2 (5 bases). V was cut by 5 bases and J by 1 base, with 14 bases left in between. Germline loops: CDR1 LGHNA, CDR2 YNFKEQ. This CDR3 contains 15 residues. Here the CDR3 reads CASSSTLAAQETQYF. The CDR3 DNA reads TGTGCCAGCAGCTCGACCCTAGCAGCCCAAGAGACCCAGTACTTC.

The genes are TRBV18 and TRBJ2-7, with D unresolved. CDR1 is KGHSH, CDR2 LQKENI, per germline. Deletions cut 2 bases from V and 5 bases from J, with 10 bases between. The CDR3 sequence is 13 residues long. CDR3 coding DNA: TGTGCCAGCTCACCATCCGAGGATAACGAGCAGTACGTC. Translation: CASSPSEDNEQYV.

V is TRBV27 and J is TRBJ2-2, with D possibly matching TRBD2 (7 bases). The germline V gene encodes CDR1 MNHEY and CDR2 SMNVEV (reference sequence). This CDR3 is 18 amino acids long. Trimming left V 4 bases short and J 6 bases short, with 24 bases between. This chain's CDR3 is CASSSSVIGGAIAGELFF. The CDR3 nucleotides read TGTGCCAGCAGTTCCTCGGTCATAGGGGGGGCCATCGCCGGGGAGCTGTTTTTT.

V gene TRBV5-6 combines with J gene TRBJ2-1, with TRBD2 as a possible D gene (5 bases). The CDR3 has 16 residues. Germline V gives CDR1 SGHDT, CDR2 YYEEEE. V was pared by 2 bases and J by 0 bases, with 12 bases between. This CDR3 reads CASSLSAGRSYNEQFF. CDR3 nucleotide sequence: TGTGCCAGCAGCTTATCCGCGGGCCGCTCCTACAATGAGCAGTTCTTC.

The chain combines TRBV19 with TRBJ2-1; 10 nucleotides match TRBD2. Trimming cost V 5 bases and J 1 base; bases outside gene matches: 8. The CDR3 runs to 17 residues. Per the germline V gene, CDR1 is LNHDA and CDR2 is SQIVND (reference sequence). DNA for the CDR3: TGTGCCAGTAGTTTCCAGCGGGGGGGCATTTCCTACAATGAGCAGTTCTTC. Encoded protein: CASSFQRGGISYNEQFF.

In DNA form, the CDR3 reads TGTGCCAGCAGTTTCGCCAATTGGGACAGACGCACAGATACGCAGTATTTT. Protein product: CASSFANWDRRTDTQYF. The chain employs TRBV12-3 or TRBV12-4 and TRBJ2-3, with TRBD1 identical over 7 bases. This CDR3 spans 17 amino acids. With V trimmed by 3 bases and J by 1 base, 10 bases remained unmatched.

V is TRBV6-2 or TRBV6-3 and J is TRBJ2-3; D remains ambiguous. The ends were cut back, 6 bases at V and 2 bases at J, with 18 bases in the middle. CDR1 is MNHEY, CDR2 SVGEGT, per germline. This CDR3 has 16 amino acids. CDR3 sequence reads: CASSRNRQDSTDTQYF. CDR3 nucleotide sequence: TGTGCCAGCAGCCGGAATAGACAAGACTCCACAGATACGCAGTATTTT.

The chain links TRBV20-1 to TRBJ2-5; D gene uncertain. Trimming shortened V by 5 bases and J by 0 bases, and 25 bases separated the two germline ends. CDR1 is DFQATT, CDR2 SNEGSKA, per germline (reference sequence). The CDR3 spans 18 residues. CDR3 loop: CSASPLTDGLVYQETQYF. Written as DNA, the CDR3 is TGCAGTGCTTCTCCCCTGACGGATGGTTTAGTCTACCAAGAGACCCAGTACTTC.

This clonotype came up a few times. The chain joins TRBV7-6 to TRBJ2-6; tentatively, D is TRBD2 (6 bases). This CDR3 spans 18 amino acids. Germline lookup yields CDR1 SGHVS and CDR2 FNYEAQ. The V and J ends lost 1 base and 0 bases respectively, with 13 bases between them. CDR3 residues: CASSLGTIDISGANVLTF. The CDR3 DNA reads as TGTGCCAGCAGCTTAGGGACTATAGACATCTCTGGGGCCAACGTCCTGACTTTC.

The chain has TRBV12-3 or TRBV12-4 and TRBJ2-3; the D is unclear. V was clipped by 6 bases and J by 3 bases, with 13 bases between them. There are 14 residues in the CDR3. CDR3 DNA: TGTGCCAGCAGCCCTCGAAGGGCGACAGATACGCAGTATTTT. This translates into CASSPRRATDTQYF.

This clonotype occurred many times. The J gene is TRBJ2-4, the V gene TRBV10-3; perhaps TRBD1 as D (6 bases). There are 15 residues in the CDR3. Germline lookup yields CDR1 ENHRY and CDR2 SYGVKD. V was cut by 3 bases and J by 4 bases, with 13 bases left in between. The CDR3 reads CAISDPSGTKNIQYF. CDR3 in DNA: TGTGCCATCAGTGACCCCTCAGGGACAAAAAACATTCAGTACTTC.

This chain uses TRBV7-9 with TRBJ1-5; no definite D call. This CDR3 is built from 13 residues. Germline V lookup: CDR1 SEHNR, CDR2 FQNEAQ (reference sequence). V lost 4 bases and J 5 bases, leaving 9 bases between the germline ends. This CDR3 is CASSSTVDQPQHF. DNA for the CDR3: TGTGCCAGCAGCTCGACGGTCGATCAGCCCCAGCATTTT.

The chain carries TRBV20-1 and TRBJ2-5; D gene unclear. This CDR3 is 11 amino acids long. With 1 base removed from V and 12 bases from J, the gap between germline ends came to 12 bases. Looked up from germline, CDR1 is DFQATT and CDR2 is SNEGSKA (reference sequence). The CDR3 DNA reads TGCAGTGCTAGAGGGGATGGGCGAAAGTACTTC. Translating gives CSARGDGRKYF.

This clonotype was seen more than once but under ten times. V usage is TRBV6-5 and J usage is TRBJ2-7; TRBD1 matches at 9 bases. This CDR3 spans 16 amino acids. V shed 5 bases, J shed 1 base, and the junction held 9 bases outside the gene matches. Germline CDR1 is MNHEY and CDR2 is SVGAGI. The CDR3 bases are TGTGCCAGCAGTGTGGGGACAGGGATCCTATCCTACGAGCAGTACTTC. Its protein is CASSVGTGILSYEQYF.

The V and J genes are TRBV11-2 and TRBJ2-7; D is possibly TRBD1 or TRBD2 (5 bases each). Trimming removed 10 bases from V and 2 bases from J, with 15 bases in between. The germline CDR1 and CDR2 sequences are SGHAT and FQNNGV. The CDR3 contains 13 residues. The CDR3 loop reads CATGHGVTYEQYV. CDR3 nucleotide sequence: TGTGCCACCGGACACGGGGTGACCTACGAGCAGTACGTC.

This clonotype was seen more than once but under ten times. J is TRBJ2-2 and V is TRBV24-1; D perhaps matches TRBD2 (5 bases). CDR1 is KGHDR, CDR2 SFDVKD, per germline. V was clipped by 12 bases and J by 5 bases, with 12 bases between them. The CDR3 runs 12 residues. CDR3 DNA: TGTGCCTCCGAACCGGGGACCGGGGAGCTGTTTTTT. It codes for CASEPGTGELFF.

The chain uses TRBV28 and TRBJ1-5; no reliable D call. V lost 5 bases and J 2 bases, leaving 13 bases between the germline ends. Germline V gene data show CDR1 as MDHEN and CDR2 as SYDVKM. This CDR3 is 15 amino acids long. CDR3 in amino acids: CASSLPPGGNQPQHF. CDR3 DNA sequence: TGTGCCAGCAGTCTCCCCCCGGGCGGCAATCAGCCCCAGCATTTT. The whole variable domain, remainder taken from reference TRBV28 and TRBJ1-5, is DVKVTQSSRYLVKRTGEKVFLECVQDMDHENMFWYRQDPGLGLRLIYFSYDVKMKEKGDIPEGYSVSREKKERFSLILESASTNQTSMYLCASSLPPGGNQPQHFGDGTRLSIL.

V and J are TRBV19 and TRBJ2-5; 11 bases match TRBD2. Germline CDR1 LNHDA, CDR2 SQIVND (reference sequence). The CDR3 sequence is 18 residues long. Losses at the gene ends were 10 bases for V and 1 base for J; bases not matched to a gene: 17. The CDR3 nucleotides read TGTGCCACGACGCCGGGGACTAGCGGACGCAACCTCCAAGAGACCCAGTACTTC. It codes for CATTPGTSGRNLQETQYF.

The chain uses TRBV7-9 and TRBJ1-1; 8 nucleotides line up with TRBD1. V shed 0 bases, J shed 1 base, and the junction held 7 bases outside the gene matches. CDR1 and CDR2 from the germline V gene are SEHNR and FQNEAQ (reference sequence). CDR3 length: 17 amino acids. The CDR3 DNA reads TGTGCCAGCAGCTTAGCTATGGGACAGGTTTCGAACACTGAAGCTTTCTTT. It translates to CASSLAMGQVSNTEAFF.

The chain has TRBV12-3 or TRBV12-4 and TRBJ2-5; D is possibly TRBD2 (5 bases). This CDR3 region has 14 residues. V lost 3 bases, J lost 2 bases, and 10 bases lay in between. The CDR3 here is CASSFSSLQETQYF. CDR3 coding DNA: TGTGCCAGCAGTTTTTCTAGCCTTCAAGAGACCCAGTACTTC.

This clonotype was found many times. J is TRBJ1-5 and V is TRBV7-8; 8 bases align to TRBD1. J was trimmed by 1 base and V by 1 base; bases with no gene match: 3. Germline CDR1 and CDR2: SGHVS and FQNEAQ. The CDR3 covers 16 residues. CDR3 amino acids: CASSLETGGSNQPQHF. Written as DNA, the CDR3 is TGTGCCAGCAGCTTAGAAACAGGGGGGAGCAATCAGCCCCAGCATTTT.

This clonotype appeared a single time. V gene TRBV4-1 combines with J gene TRBJ2-2, with 9 bases fitting TRBD2. This CDR3 contains 18 residues. V lost 0 bases to trimming and J lost 1 base; unmatched junction nucleotides: 6. In germline, CDR1 is MGHRA, CDR2 YSYEKL. Here the CDR3 DNA reads TGCGCCAGCAGCCAAGATCGTAGCGGGGGTCTGAACACCGGGGAGCTGTTTTTT. This translates into CASSQDRSGGLNTGELFF.

Only a few counts were recorded for this clonotype. The chain carries TRBV10-3 and TRBJ2-1, with a possible D match to TRBD2 (6 bases). Germline V gives CDR1 ENHRY, CDR2 SYGVKD. There are 15 residues in the CDR3. V was shortened by 0 bases and J by 1 base, with 7 bases between the two germline ends. CDR3 nucleotide sequence: TGTGCCATCAGTGAGTCGAGCGGGTCCTACAATGAGCAGTTCTTC. Translation: CAISESSGSYNEQFF.